This TCR beta chain came from a study of cytomegalovirus exposure and HLA in healthy donors. CDR1 and CDR2 from the germline V gene are MNHEY and SMNVEV (reference sequence). The CDR3 sequence is 14 residues long. V dropped 5 bases and J dropped 3 bases, with 11 bases sitting between them. The assay was immunoSEQ multiplex PCR, and TCRdb's table has in-frame clones only and misses some. This table has about 200,000 clones, more than 75% appearing once. Study results and limitations: Some TCR beta chains (approximately 180 of them) were listed as cytomegalovirus-associated. Subsequent analysis of the roughly 120 validation repertoires found a tendency for first-cohort TCR clusters to co-occur.

About this clone: The antigen is not known.

The chain is built from TRBV27 and TRBJ2-1; D possibly corresponds to TRBD2 (6 bases). The sequenced sample consisted of PBMCs. The clonotype was recovered from a woman in her late teens or twenties in good health and CMV-seropositive. CDR3 nucleotides: TGTGCCAGCAGTCTCCGGGACTTCTACAATGAGCAGTTCTTC. It is translated as CASSLRDFYNEQFF.